This entry lists 28 T cell receptor beta chains sequenced from one sample in a study of Graves' ophthalmopathy and Graves' hyperthyroidism. For repertoire sequencing, the TCR beta CDR3 regions were amplified from RNA transcripts. An initial RT-PCR round employing HTBI primers preceded a second-round multiplex PCR. From the multiplex PCR reads, TCRdb called clonotypes with MiXCR, one entry per CDR3 protein. Found here are about 550,000 distinct CDR3 sequences, 35% to 45% of them singletons; the top ten hold about 4%. Specimen: peripheral blood or thyroid tissue (not recorded which). The receptors originated from an adult man with Graves' hyperthyroidism.

This clonotype was seen a handful of times. This chain uses TRBV20-1 with TRBJ1-4; 9 bases map to TRBD1. With V trimmed by 6 bases and J by 4 bases, 3 bases remained unmatched. Germline V gives CDR1 DFQATT, CDR2 SNEGSKA (reference sequence). CDR3 length: 13 amino acids. CDR3 coding DNA: TGCAGTGCCGGGGACAGGGTTAATGAAAAACTGTTTTTT. As protein: CSAGDRVNEKLFF.

The sample holds many counts of this clonotype. The rearrangement joins TRBV7-3 to TRBJ1-2, with D uncertain. CDR1 is SGHTA and CDR2 is FQGTGA in the germline V gene. V lost 4 bases and J lost 8, with 14 bases in between. The CDR3 runs to 13 residues. CDR3 nucleotide sequence: TGTGCCAGCAGCTCCCCGTCCGGGTCGGGCTACACCTTC. It specifies CASSSPSGSGYTF.

This clonotype is a singleton in its sample. V and J are TRBV2 and TRBJ1-1; D remains ambiguous. CDR3 length equals 13 residues. V gave up 9 bases and J gave up 3 bases, with 14 bases separating them. Germline CDR1 SNHLY, CDR2 FYNNEI. The CDR3 sequence is CARTHSRDTEAFF. DNA for the CDR3: TGTGCCAGGACCCATTCAAGGGACACTGAAGCTTTCTTT.

This clonotype was seen many times. The rearrangement uses TRBV5-1 and TRBJ1-2, with a weak D call TRBD1 (5 bases). Germline V gives CDR1 SGHRS, CDR2 YFSETQ. Trimming pared 5 bases from V and 8 bases from J, leaving 13 bases between. The length of the CDR3 is 12 residues. DNA for the CDR3: TGCGCCAGCAGAGATGCAGGGAAAGGCTACACCTTC. This codes for CASRDAGKGYTF.

This clonotype was found many times. This chain joins TRBV5-1 and TRBJ2-7, with TRBD2 matching 9 bases. The CDR3 totals 15 residues. The V and J ends lost 1 base and 6 bases, in that order; junction bases with no gene match: 8. From germline, CDR1 is SGHRS and CDR2 YFSETQ. The DNA of the CDR3 is TGCGCCAGCAGCTTGAGTGCGCGGGAGGGGTCCGAGCAGTACTTC. Amino acids: CASSLSAREGSEQYF. Drawing the rest from reference TRBV5-1 and TRBJ2-7, the complete variable domain is KAGVTQTPRYLIKTRGQQVTLSCSPISGHRSVSWYQQTPGQGLQFLFEYFSETQRNKGNFPGRFSGRQFSNSRSEMNVSTLELGDSALYLCASSLSAREGSEQYFGPGTRLTVT.

There are many counts of this clonotype. The CDR3 nucleotides read TGTGCCAGCAGTGATCTCGGAATCAGGGCGGGAGGTTCCGAGCAGTACTTC. This gives the protein CASSDLGIRAGGSEQYF. The chain carries TRBV25-1 and TRBJ2-7; 8 nucleotides agree with TRBD2. Germline trimming cut 3 bases from V and 6 bases from J; bases unmatched to any gene: 16. This CDR3 spans 17 amino acids. Germline assignment: CDR1 MGHDK and CDR2 SYGVNS.

The V gene is TRBV7-2, the J gene TRBJ2-3; D unclear. In germline, CDR1 is SGHTA, CDR2 FQGNSA. V gave up 1 base and J gave up 1 base, with 9 bases separating them. The CDR3 runs 15 residues. The CDR3 spells CASSLGPSRTDTQYF. For the CDR3, the DNA is TGTGCCAGCAGCTTAGGTCCTAGTCGCACAGATACGCAGTATTTT. Using reference TRBV7-2 and TRBJ2-3 for the parts outside the CDR3, the full variable domain is GAGVSQSPSNKVTEKGKDVELRCDPISGHTALYWYRQSLGQGLEFLIYFQGNSAPDKSGLPSDRFSAERTGGSVSTLTIQRTQQEDSAVYLCASSLGPSRTDTQYFGPGTRLTVL.

The gene calls are TRBV24-1 and TRBJ2-3; D is perhaps TRBD1 (5 bases). The ends were cut back, 5 bases at V and 1 base at J, with 15 bases in the middle. The CDR3 contains 16 residues. CDR1 and CDR2 (germline): KGHDR, SFDVKD. In nucleotides, the CDR3 is TGTGCCACCAGTGCCTTAGGGGTACGTGGCACAGATACGCAGTATTTT. Translated: CATSALGVRGTDTQYF.

V is TRBV9 and J is TRBJ2-7; 8 bases fit TRBD2. The trim removed 1 base at V and 5 bases at J, leaving 8 bases unmatched. CDR1 and CDR2 (germline): SGDLS, YYNGEE. The CDR3 sequence is 15 residues long. As DNA, the CDR3 is TGTGCCAGCAGCGTAAATCCGGGAGGGCTCGACGAGCAGTACTTC. Translating it yields CASSVNPGGLDEQYF.

The J gene is TRBJ2-7, the V gene TRBV29-1; no clear D. Trimming cost V 1 base and J 7 bases, with 20 bases left between them. CDR1 SQVTM and CDR2 ANQGSEA come from the germline V gene. This CDR3 is built from 15 residues. As DNA, the CDR3 is TGCAGCGTTGAAGGGGGTGGTAGCTCCTACAATGAGCAGTACTTC. Translation gives CSVEGGGSSYNEQYF.

This clonotype was counted many times. The chain links TRBV7-6 to TRBJ1-4, with D maybe TRBD1 (6 bases). V gave up 5 bases and J gave up 0 bases, with 10 bases separating them. Germline V gene sequence: CDR1 SGHVS, CDR2 FNYEAQ. The CDR3 spans 15 residues. As DNA, the CDR3 is TGTGCCAGCAGCAGGACAGTTGCAACTAATGAAAAACTGTTTTTT. It is translated as CASSRTVATNEKLFF.

The rearrangement links TRBV7-9 to TRBJ2-7; 9 nucleotides agree with TRBD2. CDR3 size: 14 residues. Looked up from germline, CDR1 is SEHNR and CDR2 is FQNEAQ (reference sequence). J gave up 7 bases and V 3 bases, and 7 bases lay outside the gene matches. The CDR3 nucleotides are TGTGCCAGCAGCTTTACTAGCGGGTACAATGAGCAGTACTTC. It is translated as CASSFTSGYNEQYF.

V usage is TRBV6-2 or TRBV6-3 and J usage is TRBJ2-2; tentatively, D is TRBD1 (6 bases). Germline V gene lookup returns CDR1 MNHEY and CDR2 SVGEGT. Trimming pared 0 bases from V and 0 bases from J, leaving 17 bases between. CDR3 length equals 19 residues. CDR3 region: CASSYSVDSRSSNTGELFF. The DNA for the CDR3 is TGTGCCAGCAGTTACTCCGTGGACAGCAGATCCTCGAACACCGGGGAGCTGTTTTTT.

This clonotype came up many times. This chain connects TRBV7-8 to TRBJ2-5; no definite D call. Trimming removed 2 bases from V and 1 base from J, with 8 bases in between. Germline V gene lookup returns CDR1 SGHVS and CDR2 FQNEAQ. This CDR3 is 14 amino acids long. The CDR3, as DNA: TGTGCCAGCAGCTTACAGCCCACCCAAGAGACCCAGTACTTC. Amino acids: CASSLQPTQETQYF.

The rearrangement joins TRBV7-9 to TRBJ2-7; 10 nucleotides match TRBD2. Germline-derived CDR1 and CDR2 are SEHNR and FQNEAQ (reference sequence). Unmatched junction bases numbered 10, after V lost 5 bases and J lost 3 bases. The CDR3 contains 16 residues. CDR3 sequence reads: CASSDFPGLASYEQYF. The CDR3 coding sequence is TGTGCCAGCAGCGACTTCCCGGGACTAGCGAGCTACGAGCAGTACTTC. The full variable domain, with the rest looked up from reference TRBV7-9 and TRBJ2-7, is DTGVSQNPRHKITKRGQNVTFRCDPISEHNRLYWYRQTLGQGPEFLTYFQNEAQLEKSRLLSDRFSAERPKGSFSTLEIQRTEQGDSAMYLCASSDFPGLASYEQYFGPGTRLTVT.

The chain couples TRBV29-1 to TRBJ1-1; the match to TRBD1 covers 8 bases. The CDR3 is made up of 13 amino acids. In germline, CDR1 is SQVTM, CDR2 ANQGSEA. V was pared by 8 bases and J by 7 bases, with 12 bases of the junction left unmatched. CDR3 sequence: CSLRQGALFEAFF. The CDR3 region has the DNA TGCAGCTTGAGGCAGGGGGCGCTTTTTGAAGCTTTCTTT. Drawing the rest from reference TRBV29-1 and TRBJ1-1, the complete variable domain is SAVISQKPSRDICQRGTSLTIQCQVDSQVTMMFWYRQQPGQSLTLIATANQGSEATYESGFVIDKFPISRPNLTFSTLTVSNMSPEDSSIYLCSLRQGALFEAFFGQGTRLTVV.

This clonotype came up a few times. The CDR3 nucleotides are TGCAGCGTTGCTAGGGGGGTGGGAGAGACCCAGTACTTC. Protein sequence: CSVARGVGETQYF. This chain links TRBV29-1 with TRBJ2-5; D possibly uses TRBD1 or TRBD2 (6 bases each). The germline V gene encodes CDR1 SQVTM and CDR2 ANQGSEA. This CDR3 is 13 amino acids long. V lost 4 bases to trimming and J lost 4 bases, with 13 bases between them.

The CDR3 DNA is TGTGCCAGCAGCCAACTGACGGGGACGCGAGCTTTCTTT. Translated: CASSQLTGTRAFF. The chain uses TRBV7-3 and TRBJ1-1; a weak D match, TRBD1 (5 bases). Germline values: CDR1 SGHTA, CDR2 FQGTGA. Trimming pared 5 bases from V and 10 bases from J, leaving 17 bases between. The CDR3 is made up of 13 amino acids.

Concerning this clonotype: The CDR3 carries no conserved terminal phenylalanine or tryptophan, so it likely arises from a read error. The chain combines TRBV4-1 with TRBJ2-7, with a possible D match to TRBD1 (6 bases). V was shortened by 1 base and J by 4 bases, with 11 bases between the two germline ends. This CDR3 is 14 amino acids long. The germline V gene has CDR1 MGHRA and CDR2 YSYEKL. The CDR3 nucleotides read TGCGCCAGCAGCCAAGTTAACAGGGATTACGAGCAGTACCTC. Translation gives CASSQVNRDYEQYL.

This rearrangement joins TRBV2 to TRBJ1-4, with 9 bases identical to TRBD1. CDR3 length equals 14 residues. From germline, CDR1 is SNHLY and CDR2 FYNNEI. Trimming cost V 6 bases and J 6 bases; bases outside gene matches: 5. The CDR3 protein is CASREDRGHEKLFF. CDR3 DNA: TGTGCCAGCAGGGAGGACAGGGGTCATGAAAAACTGTTTTTT.

The chain has TRBV19 and TRBJ2-7, with 9 nucleotides matching TRBD1. Unmatched junction bases numbered 4, after V lost 2 bases and J lost 5 bases. This CDR3 region has 14 residues. Germline assignment: CDR1 LNHDA and CDR2 SQIVND (reference sequence). For the CDR3, the DNA is TGTGCCAGTAGTATAAGGGACAGGGACAACGAGCAGTACTTC. Protein: CASSIRDRDNEQYF. The whole variable domain, remainder taken from reference TRBV19 and TRBJ2-7, is DGGITQSPKYLFRKEGQNVTLSCEQNLNHDAMYWYRQDPGQGLRLIYYSQIVNDFQKGDIAEGYSVSREKKESFPLTVTSAQKNPTAFYLCASSIRDRDNEQYFGPGTRLTVT.

The chain couples TRBV10-3 to TRBJ1-1; a possible D gene is TRBD1 (5 bases). Deletions cut 2 bases from V and 5 bases from J, with 12 bases between. The CDR3 covers 14 residues. The germline V gene encodes CDR1 ENHRY and CDR2 SYGVKD. The CDR3 spells CAISERDRDTEAFF. The CDR3 nucleotides read TGTGCCATCAGTGAGCGGGACCGAGATACTGAAGCTTTCTTT.

This clonotype was counted ten times or more. The chain uses TRBV20-1 and TRBJ2-5; 11 bases align to TRBD1. The CDR3 is made up of 15 amino acids. After removal of 3 bases from V and 5 bases from J, the junction contained 8 bases not matched to a gene. Germline V gene lookup returns CDR1 DFQATT and CDR2 SNEGSKA (reference sequence). DNA of the CDR3: TGCAGTGCTAGTGAGGACAGGGGGCGTCGGGAGACCCAGTACTTC. As protein: CSASEDRGRRETQYF.

The V gene is TRBV2, the J gene TRBJ2-3, with 9 bases aligning to TRBD2. The CDR3 consists of 15 residues. Germline V gene data show CDR1 as SNHLY and CDR2 as FYNNEI. V shed 1 base and J 5 bases; nucleotides not matched to a gene: 4. In DNA form, the CDR3 reads TGTGCCAGCAGTGAAGGAGGTAGCGGGGGAGATACGCAGTATTTT. This translates into CASSEGGSGGDTQYF.

Regarding this clonotype: Mismatch with germline at one junction end may stem from a read error. This chain links TRBV29-1 with TRBJ2-5; no definite D call. Germline CDR1 SQVTM, CDR2 ANQGSEA. The CDR3 extends over 12 amino acids. CDR3 region: CSVGSTLETQYF. In DNA form, the CDR3 reads TGCAGTGTTGGGTCCACTTTAGAGACCCAGTACTTC.

V gene TRBV29-1 combines with J gene TRBJ2-7; TRBD1 aligns across 9 bases. The ends lost 5 bases at V and 0 bases at J; junction bases unmatched: 2. Germline values: CDR1 SQVTM, CDR2 ANQGSEA. CDR3 length equals 13 residues. CDR3 in DNA: TGCAGCGTTTTGGGACAGGGCTCCTACGAGCAGTACTTC. As protein: CSVLGQGSYEQYF.

At least ten counts were recorded for this clonotype. The CDR3 DNA follows: TGTGCCAGCAGCTTGATAGGGCGCGGAAACACCATATATTTT. Its protein is CASSLIGRGNTIYF. The chain uses TRBV5-4 and TRBJ1-3; D is unresolved. The germline CDR1 and CDR2 sequences are SGHNT and YYREEE (reference sequence). The ends were cut back, 1 base at V and 4 bases at J, with 9 bases in the middle. The CDR3 consists of 14 residues.

The V and J genes are TRBV4-1 and TRBJ2-7; D possibly corresponds to TRBD2 (5 bases). The CDR3 has 16 amino acids. Germline-derived CDR1 and CDR2 are MGHRA and YSYEKL. V was trimmed by 0 bases and J by 2 bases, leaving 14 bases between them. CDR3 DNA: TGCGCCAGCAGCCAAGAGAAGACTAACGTGGCCTACGAGCAGTACTTC. It yields the protein CASSQEKTNVAYEQYF.